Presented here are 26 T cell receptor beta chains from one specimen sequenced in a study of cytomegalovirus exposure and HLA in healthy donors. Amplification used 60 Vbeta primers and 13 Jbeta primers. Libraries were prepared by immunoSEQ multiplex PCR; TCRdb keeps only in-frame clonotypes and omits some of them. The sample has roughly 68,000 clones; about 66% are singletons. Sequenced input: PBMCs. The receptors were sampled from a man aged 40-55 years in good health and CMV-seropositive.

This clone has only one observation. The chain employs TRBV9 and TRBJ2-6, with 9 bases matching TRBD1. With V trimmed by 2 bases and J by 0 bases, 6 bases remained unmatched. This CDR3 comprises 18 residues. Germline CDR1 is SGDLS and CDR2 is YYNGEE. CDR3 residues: CASSVGGTGTSGANVLTF. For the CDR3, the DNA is TGTGCCAGCAGCGTGGGGGGGACAGGGACCTCTGGGGCCAACGTCCTGACTTTC.

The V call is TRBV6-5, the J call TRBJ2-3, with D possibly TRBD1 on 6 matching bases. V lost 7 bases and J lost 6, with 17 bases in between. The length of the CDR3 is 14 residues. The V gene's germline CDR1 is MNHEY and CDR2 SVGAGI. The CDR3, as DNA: TGTGCCAGCAAGAGGGGGTCTTACCGGGATACGCAGTATTTT. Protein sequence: CASKRGSYRDTQYF.

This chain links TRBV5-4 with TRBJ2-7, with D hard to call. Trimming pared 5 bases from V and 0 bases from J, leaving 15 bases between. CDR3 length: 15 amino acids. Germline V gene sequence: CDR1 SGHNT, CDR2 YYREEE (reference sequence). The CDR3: CASSPVRSASYEQYF. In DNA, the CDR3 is TGTGCCAGCAGTCCTGTCCGGTCCGCCTCCTACGAGCAGTACTTC.

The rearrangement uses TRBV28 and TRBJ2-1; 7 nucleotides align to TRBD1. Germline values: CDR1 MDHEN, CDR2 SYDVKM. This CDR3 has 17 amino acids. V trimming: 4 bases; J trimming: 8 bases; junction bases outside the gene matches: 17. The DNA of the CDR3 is TGTGCCAGCAGTTCTACCGCCGGGACAGATACTTGGGATGAGCAGTTCTTC. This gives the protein CASSSTAGTDTWDEQFF.

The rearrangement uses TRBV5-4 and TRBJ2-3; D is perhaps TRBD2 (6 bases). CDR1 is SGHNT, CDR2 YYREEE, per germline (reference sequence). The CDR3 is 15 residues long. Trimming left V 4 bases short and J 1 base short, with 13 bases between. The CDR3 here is CASSPGERGTDTQYF. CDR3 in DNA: TGTGCCAGCAGCCCCGGGGAGCGGGGCACAGATACGCAGTATTTT.

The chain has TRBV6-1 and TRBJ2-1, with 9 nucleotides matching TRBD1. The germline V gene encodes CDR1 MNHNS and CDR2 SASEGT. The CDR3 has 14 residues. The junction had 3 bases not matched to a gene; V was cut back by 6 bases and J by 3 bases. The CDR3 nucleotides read TGTGCCAGCAGACCGGACAGGGGCTACAATGAGCAGTTCTTC. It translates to CASRPDRGYNEQFF.

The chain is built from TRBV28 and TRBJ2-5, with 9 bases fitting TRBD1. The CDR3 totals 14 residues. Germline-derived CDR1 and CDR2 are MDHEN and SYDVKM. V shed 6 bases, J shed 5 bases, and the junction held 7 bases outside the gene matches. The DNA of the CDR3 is TGTGCCAGCAGAATCGGGGACAGGGCGGAGACCCAGTACTTC. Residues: CASRIGDRAETQYF.

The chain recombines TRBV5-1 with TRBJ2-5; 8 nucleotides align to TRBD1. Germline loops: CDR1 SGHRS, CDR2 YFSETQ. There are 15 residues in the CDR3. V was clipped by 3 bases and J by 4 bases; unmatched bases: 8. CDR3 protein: CASSSQGAVGETQYF. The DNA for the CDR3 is TGCGCCAGCAGCTCGCAGGGGGCGGTTGGAGAGACCCAGTACTTC.

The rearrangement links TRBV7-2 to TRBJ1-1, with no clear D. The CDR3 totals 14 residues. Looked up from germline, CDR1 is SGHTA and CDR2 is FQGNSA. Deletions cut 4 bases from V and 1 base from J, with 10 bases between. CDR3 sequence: CASSYRTTNTEAFF. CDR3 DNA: TGTGCCAGCAGCTACCGTACTACGAACACTGAAGCTTTCTTT.

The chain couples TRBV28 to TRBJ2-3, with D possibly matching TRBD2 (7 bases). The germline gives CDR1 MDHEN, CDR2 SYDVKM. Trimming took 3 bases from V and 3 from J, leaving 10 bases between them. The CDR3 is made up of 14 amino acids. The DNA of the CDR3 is TGTGCCAGCAGTTTTAAGGGGGGGACAGATACGCAGTATTTT. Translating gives CASSFKGGTDTQYF.

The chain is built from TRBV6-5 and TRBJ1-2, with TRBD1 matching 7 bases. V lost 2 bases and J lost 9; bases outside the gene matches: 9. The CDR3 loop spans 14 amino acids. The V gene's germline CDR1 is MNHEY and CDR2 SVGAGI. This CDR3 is CASSYVKGATSYTF. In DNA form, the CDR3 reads TGTGCCAGCAGTTACGTCAAGGGGGCGACGAGCTACACCTTC.

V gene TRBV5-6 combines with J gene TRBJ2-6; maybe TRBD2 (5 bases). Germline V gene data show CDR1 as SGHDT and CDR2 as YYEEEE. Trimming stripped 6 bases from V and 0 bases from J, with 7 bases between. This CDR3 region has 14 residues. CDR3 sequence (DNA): TGTGCCAGCAAGGAGGCCTCTGGGGCCAACGTCCTGACTTTC. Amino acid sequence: CASKEASGANVLTF.

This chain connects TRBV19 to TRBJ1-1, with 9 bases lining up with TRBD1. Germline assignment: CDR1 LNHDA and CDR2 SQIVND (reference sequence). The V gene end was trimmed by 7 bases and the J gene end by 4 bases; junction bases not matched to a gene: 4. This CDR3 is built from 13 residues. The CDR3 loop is CASIEDRGTEAFF. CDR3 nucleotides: TGTGCCAGTATAGAGGACAGGGGCACTGAAGCTTTCTTT.

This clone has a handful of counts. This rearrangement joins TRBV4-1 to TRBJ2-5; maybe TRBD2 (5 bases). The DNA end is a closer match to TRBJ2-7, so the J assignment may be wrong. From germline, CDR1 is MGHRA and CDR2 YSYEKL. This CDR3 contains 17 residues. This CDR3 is CASSHGGLSLSSYEQYF. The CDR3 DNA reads TGCGCCAGCAGCCACGGCGGACTGTCCTTAAGCTCCTACGAGCAGTACTTC.

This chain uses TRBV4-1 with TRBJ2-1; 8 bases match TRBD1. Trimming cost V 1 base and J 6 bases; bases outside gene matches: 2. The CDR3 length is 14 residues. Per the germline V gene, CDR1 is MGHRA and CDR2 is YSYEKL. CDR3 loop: CASSQGTGSNEQFF. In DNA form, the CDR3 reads TGCGCCAGCAGCCAAGGGACAGGGAGCAATGAGCAGTTCTTC.

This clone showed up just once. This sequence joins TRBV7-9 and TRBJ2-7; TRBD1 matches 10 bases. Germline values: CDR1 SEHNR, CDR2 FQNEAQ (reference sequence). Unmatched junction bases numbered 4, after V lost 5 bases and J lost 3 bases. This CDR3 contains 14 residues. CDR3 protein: CASSPGTGVYEQYF. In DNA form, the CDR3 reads TGTGCCAGCAGCCCCGGGACAGGGGTCTACGAGCAGTACTTC.

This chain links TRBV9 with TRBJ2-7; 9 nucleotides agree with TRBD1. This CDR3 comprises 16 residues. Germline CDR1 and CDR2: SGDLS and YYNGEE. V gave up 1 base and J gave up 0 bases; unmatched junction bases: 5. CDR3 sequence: CASSVKGTGSSYEQYF. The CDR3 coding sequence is TGTGCCAGCAGCGTAAAGGGGACAGGGAGCTCCTACGAGCAGTACTTC.

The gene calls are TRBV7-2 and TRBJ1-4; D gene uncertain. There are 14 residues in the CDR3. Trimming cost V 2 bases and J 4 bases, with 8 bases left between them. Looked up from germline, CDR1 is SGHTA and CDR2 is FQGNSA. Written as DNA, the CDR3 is TGTGCCAGCAGCTTACAGGCGATTAATGAAAAACTGTTTTTT. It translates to CASSLQAINEKLFF.

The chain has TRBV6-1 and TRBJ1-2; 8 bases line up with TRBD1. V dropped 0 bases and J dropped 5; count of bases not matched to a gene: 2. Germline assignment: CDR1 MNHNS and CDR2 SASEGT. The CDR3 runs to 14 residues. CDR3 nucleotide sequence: TGTGCCAGCAGTGAAGCGTGGACAGGGTATGGCTACACCTTC. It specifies CASSEAWTGYGYTF.

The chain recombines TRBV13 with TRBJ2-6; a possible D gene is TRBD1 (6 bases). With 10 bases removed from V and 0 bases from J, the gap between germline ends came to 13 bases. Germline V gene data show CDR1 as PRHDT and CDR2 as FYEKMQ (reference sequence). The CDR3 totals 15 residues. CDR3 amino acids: CAIQDSYSGANVLTF. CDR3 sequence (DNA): TGTGCCATCCAGGACAGTTACTCTGGGGCCAACGTCCTGACTTTC. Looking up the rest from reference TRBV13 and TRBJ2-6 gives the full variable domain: AAGVIQSPRHLIKEKRETATLKCYPIPRHDTVYWYQQGPGQDPQFLISFYEKMQSDKGSIPDRFSAQQFSDYHSELNMSSLELGDSALYFCAIQDSYSGANVLTFGAGSRLTVL.

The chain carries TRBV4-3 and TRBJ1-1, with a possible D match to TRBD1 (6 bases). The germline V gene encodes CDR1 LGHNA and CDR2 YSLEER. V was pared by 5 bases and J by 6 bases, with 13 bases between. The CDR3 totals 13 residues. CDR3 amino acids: CASSFPGASEAFF. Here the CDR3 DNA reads TGCGCCAGCAGCTTCCCAGGGGCCTCTGAAGCTTTCTTT.

The CDR3, as DNA: TGTGCCACCATGAGTCGGCCAAATTCGGGGGGCTACACCTTC. This translates into CATMSRPNSGGYTF. The chain recombines TRBV27 with TRBJ1-2; D unresolved. The CDR3 length is 14 residues. Germline lookup yields CDR1 MNHEY and CDR2 SMNVEV (reference sequence). The V end was cut by 10 bases, the J end by 8 bases, with 23 bases between.

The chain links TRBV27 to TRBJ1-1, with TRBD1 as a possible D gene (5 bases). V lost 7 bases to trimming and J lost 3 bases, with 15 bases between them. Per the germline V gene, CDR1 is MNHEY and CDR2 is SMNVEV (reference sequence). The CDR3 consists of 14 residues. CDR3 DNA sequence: TGTGCCAGCACTAGTATCCCAGGGCACACTGAAGCTTTCTTT. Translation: CASTSIPGHTEAFF.

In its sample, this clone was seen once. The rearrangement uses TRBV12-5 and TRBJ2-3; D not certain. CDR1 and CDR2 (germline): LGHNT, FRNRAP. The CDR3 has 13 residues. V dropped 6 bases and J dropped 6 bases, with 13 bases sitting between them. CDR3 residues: CASGIHRSDTQYF. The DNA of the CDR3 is TGTGCTAGTGGCATTCACCGGAGCGATACGCAGTATTTT.

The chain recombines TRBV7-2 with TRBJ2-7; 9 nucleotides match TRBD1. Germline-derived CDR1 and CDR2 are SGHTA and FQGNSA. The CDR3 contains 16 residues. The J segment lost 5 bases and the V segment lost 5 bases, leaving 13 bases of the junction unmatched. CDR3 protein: CASSISPGQGRHEQYF. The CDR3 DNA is TGTGCCAGCAGCATCTCCCCGGGACAGGGAAGACACGAGCAGTACTTC.

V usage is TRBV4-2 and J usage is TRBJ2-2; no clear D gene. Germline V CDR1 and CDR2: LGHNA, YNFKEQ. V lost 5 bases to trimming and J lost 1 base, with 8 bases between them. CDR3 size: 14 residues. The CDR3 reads CASSNRLNTGELFF. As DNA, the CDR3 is TGTGCCAGCAGCAACAGATTGAACACCGGGGAGCTGTTTTTT.